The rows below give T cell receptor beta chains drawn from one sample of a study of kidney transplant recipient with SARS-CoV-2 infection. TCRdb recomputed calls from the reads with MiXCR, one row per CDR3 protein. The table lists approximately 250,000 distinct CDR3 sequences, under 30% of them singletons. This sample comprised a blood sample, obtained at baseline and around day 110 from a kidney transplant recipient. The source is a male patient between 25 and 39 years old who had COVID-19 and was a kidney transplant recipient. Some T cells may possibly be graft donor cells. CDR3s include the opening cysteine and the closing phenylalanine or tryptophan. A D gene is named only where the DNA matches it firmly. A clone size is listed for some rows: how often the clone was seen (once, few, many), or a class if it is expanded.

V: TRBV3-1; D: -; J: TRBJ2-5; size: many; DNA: TGTGCCAGCAGCAGTGTAACTCCCATTTCTTTCTCTGAGACCCAGTACTTC; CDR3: CASSSVTPISFSETQYF
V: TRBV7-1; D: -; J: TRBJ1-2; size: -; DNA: TGTGCCAGCAGCATTACGGGTCACGAGGGAAAGACCTATGGCTACACCTTC; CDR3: CASSITGHEGKTYGYTF
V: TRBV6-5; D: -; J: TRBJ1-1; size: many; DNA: TGTGCCAGCACCCAAAGCGGAACTTGGGGGAACACTGAAGCTTTCTTT; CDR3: CASTQSGTWGNTEAFF
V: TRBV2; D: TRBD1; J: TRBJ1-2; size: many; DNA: TGTGCCAGCAGTGAATACGCAGGGGGCAACTATGGCTACACCTTC; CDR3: CASSEYAGGNYGYTF
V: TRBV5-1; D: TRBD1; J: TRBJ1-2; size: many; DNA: TGCGCCAGCAGCTCGGACAGGGGTGGCTATGGCTACACCTTC; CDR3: CASSSDRGGYGYTF
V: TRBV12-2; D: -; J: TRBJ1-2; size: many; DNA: TGTGCAAGTCGCAGATTAGGGACTCCACGAAAGACCTATGGCTACACCTTC; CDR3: CASRRLGTPRKTYGYTF
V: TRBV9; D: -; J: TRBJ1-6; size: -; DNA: TGTGCCAGCAGCGTAGAAGAGGGCAGGGAGGTAAATTCACCCCTCCACTTT; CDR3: CASSVEEGREVNSPLHF
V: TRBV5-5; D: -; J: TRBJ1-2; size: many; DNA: TGTGCCAGCCGAACGCTTGTCTCGCGAAAGACCTATGGCTACACCTTC; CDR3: CASRTLVSRKTYGYTF
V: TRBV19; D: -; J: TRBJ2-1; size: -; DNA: TGTGCCAGTATGGGAACCGGGGCCGCCTTAGTATCGTACAATGAGCAGTTCTTC; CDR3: CASMGTGAALVSYNEQFF
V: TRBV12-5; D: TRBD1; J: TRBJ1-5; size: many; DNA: TGTGCTAGTGGTAACCTAAGGGGACAGGGGGACGGCAATCAGCCCCAGCATTTT; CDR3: CASGNLRGQGDGNQPQHF
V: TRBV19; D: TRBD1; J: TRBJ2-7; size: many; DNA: TGTGCCAGTAGTATAGGCGGGACAGGCTACGAGCAGTACTTC; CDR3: CASSIGGTGYEQYF
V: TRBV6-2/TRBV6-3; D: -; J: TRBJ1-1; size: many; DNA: TGTGCCAGCAGTTATCCCCAGGTGAACACTGAAGCTTTCTTT; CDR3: CASSYPQVNTEAFF
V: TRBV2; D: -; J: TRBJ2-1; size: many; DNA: TGTGCCAGCAGTGAGGTGGTGGGGCGAACCAGCTCCTACAATGAGCAGTTCTTC; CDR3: CASSEVVGRTSSYNEQFF
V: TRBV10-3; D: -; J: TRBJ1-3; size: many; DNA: TGTGCCATCAGTGAGTCGAGGGGCTCTGGAAACACCATATATTTT; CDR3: CAISESRGSGNTIYF
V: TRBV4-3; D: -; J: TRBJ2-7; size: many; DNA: TGCGCCAGCAGCCAAGAAAGAACAGGAACCCTTTCCTACGAGCAGTACTTC; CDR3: CASSQERTGTLSYEQYF
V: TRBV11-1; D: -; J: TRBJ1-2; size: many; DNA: TGTGCCAGCAGCATGAGGCCTAAGGCTGGAAAGACCTATGGCTACACCTTC; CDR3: CASSMRPKAGKTYGYTF
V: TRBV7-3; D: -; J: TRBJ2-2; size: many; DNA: TGTGCCAGCAGCTTAACGGGGTCCCAAATGGGCGAGCTGTTTTTT; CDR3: CASSLTGSQMGELFF